Listed below are T cell receptor beta chains from one sample, sequenced in a study of blood T cell repertoires in COVID-19. Clones were sequenced by immunoSEQ multiplex PCR, and TCRdb holds only the in-frame ones, with some missing. In the table there are around 400,000 clones, more than 75% of which are singletons. Sequencing used peripheral blood. The receptors derive from a woman aged 55-69 years with COVID-19, enrolled during active disease. Both conserved end residues are part of each CDR3. A D gene is named only where the DNA matches it firmly. Clone size is not always given. Where it is, it says once, few, many or a class for expanded clones.

CDR3: CASSLSATSGRETQYF; DNA: TGCGCCAGCAGCTTGTCCGCTACTTCAGGGCGGGAGACCCAGTACTTC; size: .; V: TRBV5-1; J: TRBJ2-5; D: .
CDR3: CASSLGTSSYNEQFF; DNA: TGTGCCAGCAGCCTTGGGACTAGCTCTTACAATGAGCAGTTCTTC; size: .; V: TRBV11-3; J: TRBJ2-1; D: TRBD2
CDR3: CTSSHESSRNSGNTIYF; DNA: TGCACCAGCAGCCATGAATCTTCTAGGAATTCTGGAAACACCATATATTTT; size: .; V: TRBV1; J: TRBJ1-3; D: .
CDR3: CASSLDRNSPLHF; DNA: TGTGCCAGCAGCTTGGACCGGAATTCACCCCTCCACTTT; size: .; V: TRBV5-5; J: TRBJ1-6; D: .
CDR3: CASREDQETQYF; DNA: TGTGCCAGCAGGGAGGACCAAGAGACCCAGTACTTC; size: .; V: TRBV2; J: TRBJ2-5; D: .
CDR3: CATSRDLPGTDTQYF; DNA: TGTGCCACCAGCAGAGATCTCCCCGGCACAGATACGCAGTATTTT; size: .; V: TRBV15; J: TRBJ2-3; D: .
CDR3: CASSQDRWDSDNYGYTF; DNA: TGCGCCAGCAGCCAAGATCGCTGGGACAGCGACAACTATGGCTACACCTTC; size: .; V: TRBV4-1; J: TRBJ1-2; D: TRBD1
CDR3: CATSEIGPAGGGDTQYF; DNA: TGTGCCACCAGTGAAATCGGGCCAGCGGGGGGCGGGGATACGCAGTATTTT; size: .; V: TRBV24-1; J: TRBJ2-3; D: TRBD2
CDR3: CASSPGPSTDTQYF; DNA: TGTGCCAGCAGCCCCGGTCCTAGCACAGATACGCAGTATTTT; size: .; V: TRBV5-4; J: TRBJ2-3; D: .
CDR3: CASRQEMNTEAFF; DNA: TGTGCCAGTAGACAGGAAATGAACACTGAAGCTTTCTTT; size: .; V: TRBV19; J: TRBJ1-1; D: .
CDR3: CASLHRGIGELFF; DNA: TGTGCCAGCCTCCACAGGGGGATCGGGGAGCTGTTTTTT; size: .; V: TRBV19; J: TRBJ2-2; D: TRBD1
CDR3: CASSIQAGGNTGELFF; DNA: TGTGCCAGTAGTATTCAGGCAGGGGGCAACACCGGGGAGCTGTTTTTT; size: few; V: TRBV19; J: TRBJ2-2; D: TRBD1
CDR3: CASRSRDPAFF; DNA: TGTGCCAGCAGATCCCGGGATCCGGCTTTCTTT; size: .; V: TRBV6-6; J: TRBJ1-1; D: .
CDR3: CASSPAQGAINGYTF; DNA: TGTGCCAGCTCACCGGCTCAGGGGGCGATAAATGGCTACACCTTC; size: .; V: TRBV18; J: TRBJ1-2; D: TRBD1